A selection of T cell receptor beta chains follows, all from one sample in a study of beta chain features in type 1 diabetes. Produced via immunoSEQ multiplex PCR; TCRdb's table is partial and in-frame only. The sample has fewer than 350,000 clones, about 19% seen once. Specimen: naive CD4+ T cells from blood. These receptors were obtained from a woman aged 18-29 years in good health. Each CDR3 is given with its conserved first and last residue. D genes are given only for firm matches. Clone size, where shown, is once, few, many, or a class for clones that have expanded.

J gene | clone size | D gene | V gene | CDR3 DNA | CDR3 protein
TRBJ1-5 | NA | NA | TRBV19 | TGTGCCAGCCTTTCAGGGCAAGGCAATCAGCCCCAGCATTTT | CASLSGQGNQPQHF
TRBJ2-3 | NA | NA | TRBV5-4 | TGTGCCAGCAGCTTGCCTAGTGAGGATACGCAGTATTTT | CASSLPSEDTQYF
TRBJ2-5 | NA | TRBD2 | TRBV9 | TGTGCCAGCACCAAGACAGGGCGACTAGCGGGAGAGGGAGAGACCCAGTACTTC | CASTKTGRLAGEGETQYF
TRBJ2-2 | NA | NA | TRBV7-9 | TGTGCCAGCAGCTTATGGGGGGGCAACACCGGGGAGCTGTTTTTT | CASSLWGGNTGELFF
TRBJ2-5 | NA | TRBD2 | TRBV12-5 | TGTGCTAGTGGTTTAGGGAGCGGGGGGCTCAATGATGAGACCCAGTACTTC | CASGLGSGGLNDETQYF
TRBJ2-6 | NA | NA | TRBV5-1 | TGCGCCAGCAGCGACAGGCCCTCTGGGGCCAACGTCCTGACTTTC | CASSDRPSGANVLTF
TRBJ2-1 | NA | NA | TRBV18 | TGTGCCAGCTCACTTCAGGTGTACAATGAGCAGTTCTTC | CASSLQVYNEQFF
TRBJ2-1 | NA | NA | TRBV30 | TGTGCCTGGAGTGTTGGCGGGGTTGGTGAGCAGTTCTTC | CAWSVGGVGEQFF
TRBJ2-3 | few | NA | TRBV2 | TGTGCCAGCCACTCCGGCACAGATACGCAGTATTTT | CASHSGTDTQYF
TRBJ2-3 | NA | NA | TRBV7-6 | TGTGCCAGCAGCTCCATGGAGTGGACAGATACGCAGTATTTT | CASSSMEWTDTQYF
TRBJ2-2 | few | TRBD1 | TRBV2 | TGTGCCAGCAGAGACAGGGTGAACACCGGGGAGCTGTTTTTT | CASRDRVNTGELFF
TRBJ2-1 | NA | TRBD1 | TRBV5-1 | TGCGCCAGCAGCTTGACCGGGACAGGGGGTAATGAGCAGTTCTTC | CASSLTGTGGNEQFF
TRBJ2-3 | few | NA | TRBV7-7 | TGTGCTAGCAGCTTAGGGGCGGGAAGTCGAGATACGCAGTATTTT | CASSLGAGSRDTQYF
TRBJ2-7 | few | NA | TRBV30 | TGTGCCTGGAGTGTACGCGGGCAGGGGCTTGGGGTCCAATACGAGCAGTACTTC | CAWSVRGQGLGVQYEQYF
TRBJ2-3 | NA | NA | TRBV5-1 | TGCGCCAGCAGCGTTCACACAGATACGCAGTATTTT | CASSVHTDTQYF
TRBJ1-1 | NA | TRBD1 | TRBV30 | TGTGCCTGGAGTGTACTACAGGGGGGAACTGAAGCTTTCTTT | CAWSVLQGGTEAFF
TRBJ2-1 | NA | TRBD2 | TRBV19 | TGTGCCAGTAGTACCGGCCCACTAGCGGGAGGCCAGGTTCGAGGCGGGGAGCAGTTCTTC | CASSTGPLAGGQVRGGEQFF
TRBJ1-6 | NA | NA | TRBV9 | TGTGCCAGCAGCGAAAGGCAAGGGGCAGATAATTCACCCCTCCACTTT | CASSERQGADNSPLHF
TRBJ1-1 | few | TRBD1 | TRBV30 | TGTGCCTGGAGTCGGGGACAGGGGTTACGAGCTTTCTTT | CAWSRGQGLRAFF
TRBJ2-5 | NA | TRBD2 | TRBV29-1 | TGCAGCGTTGTAGCGGGAGAATCCCCAGAGACCCAGTACTTC | CSVVAGESPETQYF
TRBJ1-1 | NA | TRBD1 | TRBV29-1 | TGCAGCGTTGAAGATACAGGGGGCTTAGCCGAAGCTTTCTTT | CSVEDTGGLAEAFF
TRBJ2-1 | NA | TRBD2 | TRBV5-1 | TGCGCCAGCAGCTTGGTTAGCGGGGCCTCCTACAATGAGCAGTTCTTC | CASSLVSGASYNEQFF
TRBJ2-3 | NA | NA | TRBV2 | TGTGCCAGCACCCTACTAGCCTTATCCACAGATACGCAGTATTTT | CASTLLALSTDTQYF
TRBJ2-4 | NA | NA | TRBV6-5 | TGTGCCAGCCGGCCCGGGGGTGGACGGAAAAACATTCAGTACTTC | CASRPGGGRKNIQYF
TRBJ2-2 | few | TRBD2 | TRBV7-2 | TGTGCCAGCAGCCCGGGACTAGCGAACGGGGAGCTGTTTTTT | CASSPGLANGELFF
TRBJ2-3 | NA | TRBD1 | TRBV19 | TGTGCCAGTAGTAGGACAGGAAGCACAGATACGCAGTATTTT | CASSRTGSTDTQYF
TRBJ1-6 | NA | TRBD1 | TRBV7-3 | TGTGCCAGCAGCGTCCAGGGGGGTTCACCCCTCCACTTT | CASSVQGGSPLHF
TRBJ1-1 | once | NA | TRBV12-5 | TGTGCTAGTGGTTTGGTAACAGGTGGGGCACCTGAAGCTTTCTTT | CASGLVTGGAPEAFF
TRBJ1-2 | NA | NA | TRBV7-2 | TGTGCCAGCAGCTTAGTGCAGGGCAACTATGGCTACACCTTC | CASSLVQGNYGYTF
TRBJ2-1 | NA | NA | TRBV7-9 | TGTGCCAGCAGCCATCCACCTACGGGACTCCGCTACAATGAGCAGTTCTTC | CASSHPPTGLRYNEQFF
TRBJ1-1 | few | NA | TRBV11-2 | TGTGCCAGCAGCTCATCACAGATCTCCACTGAAGCTTTCTTT | CASSSSQISTEAFF
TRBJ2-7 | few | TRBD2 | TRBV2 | TGTGCCAGCAGTGCCATAGCGGGCGGGCCGTACGAGCAGTACTTC | CASSAIAGGPYEQYF
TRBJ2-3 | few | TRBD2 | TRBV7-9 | TGTGCCAGCAGCTTAGCTAGCGGGATCCGAGATACGCAGTATTTT | CASSLASGIRDTQYF
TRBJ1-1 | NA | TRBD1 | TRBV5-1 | TGCGCCAGCAGCACGGGACAGCGGAACACTGAAGCTTTCTTT | CASSTGQRNTEAFF
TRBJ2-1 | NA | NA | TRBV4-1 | TGCGCCAGCAGCCATCAGGGGCGGGGGAGCTCCTACAATGAGCAGTTCTTC | CASSHQGRGSSYNEQFF
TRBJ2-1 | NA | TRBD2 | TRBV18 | TGTGCCAGCTCACCAGGGACTAGCGAGGCTGGGCAGTTCTTC | CASSPGTSEAGQFF
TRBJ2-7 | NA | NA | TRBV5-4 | TGTGCCAGCAGCTTGGCCAGCAGCCTGCGGGAGCAGTACTTC | CASSLASSLREQYF
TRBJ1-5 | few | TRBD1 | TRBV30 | TGTGCCTGGAGTCCAGGACAGGGGGGGGATCAGCCCCAGCATTTT | CAWSPGQGGDQPQHF
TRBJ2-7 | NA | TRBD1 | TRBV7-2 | TGTGCCAGCAGCCCCGGGACAGGGGGCAACTACGAGCAGTACTTC | CASSPGTGGNYEQYF
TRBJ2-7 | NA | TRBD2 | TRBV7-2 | TGTGCCAGCAGCCCTGGCGGGGCGGGGGGCCCTGAGCAGTACTTC | CASSPGGAGGPEQYF
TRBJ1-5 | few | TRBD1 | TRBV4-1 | TGCGCCAGCAGCCCACAGGGGAGATACAATCAGCCCCAGCATTTT | CASSPQGRYNQPQHF
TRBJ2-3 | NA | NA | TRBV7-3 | TGTGCCAGCAGCCCTCGGGGGACCTACACAGATACGCAGTATTTT | CASSPRGTYTDTQYF
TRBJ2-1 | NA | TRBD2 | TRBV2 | TGTGCCAGCTCGACTAGCCTAGATCCGGGGATCCAAATCCTCTCCTACAATGAGCAGTTCTTC | CASSTSLDPGIQILSYNEQFF
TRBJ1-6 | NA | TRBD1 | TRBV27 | TGTGCCAGCGGGAGACGGACAGGGAGACGTAGTTCACCCCTCCACTTT | CASGRRTGRRSSPLHF
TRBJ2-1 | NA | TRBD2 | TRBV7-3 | TGTGCCAGCAGCACCCAGCGGGGGGCCCCCTCCTACAATGAGCAGTTCTTC | CASSTQRGAPSYNEQFF
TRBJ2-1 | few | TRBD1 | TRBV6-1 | TGTGCCAGCATCCGGGACAGACTTTACAATGAGCAGTTCTTC | CASIRDRLYNEQFF
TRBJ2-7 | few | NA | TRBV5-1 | TGCGCCAGCAGCTTGGCTTCCCGGGGAGACTCCTACGAGCAGTACTTC | CASSLASRGDSYEQYF
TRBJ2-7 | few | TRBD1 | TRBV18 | TGTGCCAGCTCACCGGAGCCAGGGGGAAGATTTCAGTACTTC | CASSPEPGGRFQYF
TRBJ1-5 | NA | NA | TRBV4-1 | TGCGCCAGCAGCCAAGGGGCCAGGGCGTCAGGTAGCAATCAGCCCCAGCATTTT | CASSQGARASGSNQPQHF
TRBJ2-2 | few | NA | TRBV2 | TGTGCCAGCAGTGAAGATCAGGGGAACACCGGGGAGCTGTTTTTT | CASSEDQGNTGELFF
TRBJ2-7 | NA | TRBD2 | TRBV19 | TGTGCCAGTAGTAAGAGTACTAGCGGGGACGAGCAGTACTTC | CASSKSTSGDEQYF